This T cell receptor beta chain was retrieved from a study of T cells in Graves' hyperthyroidism and ophthalmopathy. Study in general: The blood sample was taken at first diagnosis, before treatment began.

V shed 6 bases and J shed 0 bases, with 14 bases lying between them. CDR1 LNHNV and CDR2 YYDKDF come from the germline V gene (reference sequence). The length of the CDR3 is 15 residues. TCR beta CDR3 regions were amplified from RNA transcripts. First-round RT-PCR with HTBI primers amplified the TCR CDR3 region. TCRdb redid the calling of the multiplex PCR reads with MiXCR, one entry per CDR3 protein. This repertoire shows about 400,000 distinct CDR3 sequences, 15% to 18% found once; its top ten account for 12% to 15%. This clonotype came up a few times. No antigen is known for it. Study-level findings and limits: Ophthalmopathy stood apart from stable hyperthyroidism in a 13 V-J model. Most clonotypes expanded in thyroid above 0.001 were likewise present in blood.

This sequence joins TRBV15 and TRBJ1-1; D is ambiguous. This sequence originates from a woman between 18 and 30 years old with Graves' hyperthyroidism. The sequencing input was blood. This chain's CDR3 is CATSYGLNMNTEAFF. DNA for the CDR3: TGTGCCACCAGTTACGGGCTGAATATGAACACTGAAGCTTTCTTT.